This T cell receptor beta chain derives from a study of blood T cell repertoires in COVID-19. Overall study context: Collection of acute and convalescent COVID-19 samples took place in the United States, Italy and Spain.

The V end lost 6 bases, the J end lost 9 bases, and 18 bases lay between the germline ends. Germline CDR1 LNHDA, CDR2 SQIVND (reference sequence). This CDR3 comprises 15 residues. Per the authors' pipeline: Reference gene primer amplification yielded estimated nucleated cell counts. Using immunoSEQ multiplex PCR, the repertoire was profiled, and TCRdb retains in-frame clones only, with some absent. From that table come the V and J calls and clone size; the DNA was used to work out D and trimming. Of roughly 250,000 clones listed, approximately 83% are singletons. The specimen sequenced was PBMCs or T cells enriched from blood (not recorded which). This clonotype originated in a woman aged 35 to 49 who had been exposed to COVID-19. The gene calls are TRBV19 and TRBJ1-6; D not resolved. The CDR3 region has the DNA TGTGCCAGTAGACTGACTATTTCGTTTGGTTCACCCCTCCACTTT. It yields the protein CASRLTISFGSPLHF. Complete variable domain (other parts from reference TRBV19 and TRBJ1-6): DGGITQSPKYLFRKEGQNVTLSCEQNLNHDAMYWYRQDPGQGLRLIYYSQIVNDFQKGDIAEGYSVSREKKESFPLTVTSAQKNPTAFYLCASRLTISFGSPLHFGNGTRLTVT.